This TCR beta chain comes out of a study of cytomegalovirus exposure and HLA in healthy donors. Study-wide results and caveats: It was approximately 160 TCR beta chains that were listed as cytomegalovirus-associated.

About this clone itself: Its antigen is currently unknown.

TCRdb's table, derived via immunoSEQ multiplex PCR, lists solely in-frame clones and lacks some. The sample lists about 98,000 clones, around 88% occurring once. The V gene end was trimmed by 5 bases and the J gene end by 2 bases; junction bases not matched to a gene: 9. The CDR3 sequence is 16 residues long. Germline V gene lookup returns CDR1 MNHEY and CDR2 SMNVEV (reference sequence). The chain joins TRBV27 to TRBJ2-5; 9 bases align to TRBD2. Sequenced input: PBMCs. This clonotype was sampled from a woman in her twenties or thirties in good health and CMV-seronegative. The CDR3 nucleotides read TGTGCCAGCAGTCCACTGCCAGCGGGAGGACAAGAGACCCAGTACTTC. Translated, it gives CASSPLPAGGQETQYF.